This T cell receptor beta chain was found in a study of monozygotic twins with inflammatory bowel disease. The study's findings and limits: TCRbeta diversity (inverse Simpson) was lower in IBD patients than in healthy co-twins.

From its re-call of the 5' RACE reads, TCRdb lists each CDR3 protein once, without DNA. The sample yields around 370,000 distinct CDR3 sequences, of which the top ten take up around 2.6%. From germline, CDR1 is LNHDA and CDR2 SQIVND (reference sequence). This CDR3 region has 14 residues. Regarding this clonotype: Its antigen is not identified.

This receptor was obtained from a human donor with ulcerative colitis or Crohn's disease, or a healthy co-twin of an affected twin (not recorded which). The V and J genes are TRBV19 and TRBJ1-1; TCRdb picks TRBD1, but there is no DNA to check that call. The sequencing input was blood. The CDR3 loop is CASSSHSGVTEAFF.